This TCR beta chain was obtained from a study of T cell responses to AZD1222 COVID-19 vaccine. TCRdb's copy holds only in-frame clones and misses some; the assay was immunoSEQ multiplex PCR. In the table there are about 160,000 clones, roughly 88% of which are singletons. Study-wide points: It should be noted that donors were predominantly white British and more often female, and clonal diversity was possibly underestimated.

On this clone itself: What it binds is unknown.

This CDR3 is built from 12 residues. V lost 6 bases and J 4 bases, leaving 9 bases between the germline ends. The germline CDR1 and CDR2 sequences are KGHSH and LQKENI. The starting material was peripheral blood, obtained 28 days after the second AZD1222 dose. The TCR originated in an adult who received the AZD1222 COVID-19 vaccine. The chain has TRBV18 and TRBJ2-5; D is undetermined. The CDR3 region has the DNA TGTGCCAGCTCGAGTGGCGGAGAGACCCAGTACTTC. This gives the protein CASSSGGETQYF.